Sequencing of this T cell receptor beta chain was carried out in a study of T cells in Graves' hyperthyroidism and ophthalmopathy. Study-wide background: The initial diagnosis was the point when peripheral blood was collected, ahead of any treatment. Whole-study findings and limits: Blood also contained most expanded thyroid clonotypes above 0.001. Before onset, by a median of approximately 6.8 months, the model predicted ophthalmopathy.

From RNA transcripts, TCR beta CDR3 regions were amplified. First-round RT-PCR targeting the TCR CDR3 was performed with the HTBI primer set. TCRdb re-derived calls from the multiplex PCR reads in MiXCR, one entry per CDR3 protein. The table lists 600,000 to 800,000 distinct CDR3 sequences, roughly a third of them singletons, with 31% in the top ten. Over 9 ml of fresh peripheral blood supplied the PBMCs. From germline, CDR1 is SGHTA and CDR2 FQGNSA. The CDR3 length is 16 residues. V gave up 0 bases and J gave up 0 bases, with 9 bases separating them. This clonotype was recorded many times. What it recognizes is unknown.

The sample was blood. The chain combines TRBV7-2 with TRBJ1-3; D unresolved. The sequence came from a woman between 40 and 50 years old with Graves' hyperthyroidism. The CDR3 DNA reads as TGTGCCAGCAGCTTAGCTACGGTCATCTCTGGAAACACCATATATTTT. As protein: CASSLATVISGNTIYF.